This T cell receptor (beta chain) was captured in a study of OX40 agonist ivuxolimab in advanced cancers. The study in broad terms: Ivuxolimab was an agonistic, fully human IgG2 monoclonal antibody directed against OX40 (CD134), a costimulatory receptor. A male proportion of almost 85% and a mean age of approximately 55 years, ranging from 23 to 79, were recorded for the dose-escalation cohort. Intravenous ivuxolimab was administered to patients every 2 weeks at six dose levels: 0.01, 0.1, 0.3, 1.5, 3 and 10 mg/kg. Of the 52 patients in dose escalation, about 20 had hepatocellular carcinoma, some 15 had melanoma, 9 had renal cell carcinoma and 9 had head and neck cancer. Peripheral TCRbeta sequencing aimed to test whether ivuxolimab altered TCR sequence diversity and caused clonal T-cell expansion. The monotherapy dose-escalation portion (N = 52 patients) of the phase I ivuxolimab trial is reported in the paper. Partial responses occurred in three dose-escalation patients: two with cutaneous melanoma and one with hepatocellular carcinoma. Prior anti-PD-1, anti-PD-L1 or anti-CTLA-4 therapy was permitted, and 30% to 45% of dose-escalation patients had received checkpoint inhibitors. What the work shows at the level of the full study, not this receptor alone: Antigen specificity was not determined for the clonally expanded peripheral T cells. Low levels of normalized T-cell clonal expansion were also seen in some patients who did not respond. In partial responders in the 0.1-3.0 mg/kg groups, normalized peripheral clonal expansion was found to be among the lowest, especially among CD8+ T cells. On average, CD8+ T cells showed more expanded clones than CD4+ T cells after ivuxolimab. At doses from 0.1 to 3.0 mg/kg, clonal expansion was seen in both CD4+ and CD8+ blood T cells between baseline and week 6.

In the germline V gene, CDR1 corresponds to SNHLY and CDR2 to FYNNEI. There are 14 amino acids in the CDR3, from cysteine to phenylalanine inclusive. Left in the record is the CDR3 DNA by itself, 42 bases read in frame from the first base. After removal of 7 bases from V and 3 bases from J, the junction retains 7 bases not matched to a gene. To sequence the TCRbeta CDR3 region, genomic DNA was isolated from the sorted cells. The immunoSEQ Assay was used to sequence the TCRbeta CDR3 regions. Not all clones reach the TCRdb copy of this immuneACCESS table, which keeps in-frame sequences only. Checked studies attribute under half of the gap to unresolved V genes and leave the rest unexplained. For this sample the table gives under 80,000 clones, of which over 90% were detected only once. The ten largest account for roughly 6.4% of the sample. With regard to this clone: It lacks a known antigen. No much larger clone is present one base from it, and per-base qualities are unavailable.

Patients with a history of autoimmune disease or receiving systemic immunosuppression were excluded from the trial. Peripheral blood for TCR sequencing was drawn from every dose cohort at baseline, at cycle 4 day 1 and at cycle 7 day 1. Samples were obtained from an open-label, multicenter, first-in-human phase I dose-escalation trial of ivuxolimab. Adults with locally advanced or metastatic melanoma, renal cell, hepatocellular, or head and neck squamous cell carcinoma were enrolled in the trial. Before TCR sequencing, CD4+ T cells and CD8+ T cells were sorted from peripheral blood as separate populations.

The sequence links TRBV2 to TRBJ2-7; TRBD1 agrees with 9 junctional bases. The TCR sequence derives from an adult with an advanced solid tumor such as melanoma, head and neck, liver or kidney cancer. The material sequenced was CD4+ or CD8+ T cells sorted from blood, taken in a trial of the OX40 agonist ivuxolimab. The sequence in DNA is TGTGCCAGCACCGGAGGGACAGGGTTCTACGAGCAGTACTTC. Translated, it reads CASTGGTGFYEQYF.